This record looks at one TCR beta chain sequence and its context. Its matching antigen is unknown. This sample is part of a study of cytomegalovirus exposure and HLA in healthy donors. Amplification used 60 Vbeta primers and 13 Jbeta primers. Here immunoSEQ multiplex PCR was the method, and the copy in TCRdb shows in-frame clones only, minus some. The sample has 95,000 to 150,000 clones, 15% to 17% seen once; the top ten hold 1.9%. Study-wide results and limits: TCR beta V segments were, for the most part, productive about 87% or about 30% of the time in an earlier analysis.

Trimming removed 4 bases at V and 6 bases at J, with 17 bases between. Germline-derived CDR1 and CDR2 are SGDLS and YYNGEE. The CDR3 runs to 15 residues. This sequence joins TRBV9 and TRBJ2-1; a weak D match, TRBD1 (6 bases). Input material: PBMCs. This TCR was recovered from a woman aged 18-29 years in good health and CMV-seronegative. CDR3 nucleotide sequence: TGTGCCAGCAGCCCCGGGACACTGGGGTCCAATGAGCAGTTCTTC. The encoded protein is CASSPGTLGSNEQFF.